Following are 21 T cell receptor beta chains from one sample sequenced in a study of T cell repertoires in cytomegalovirus infection. TCRdb processed the reads anew with MiXCR; each CDR3 protein has one entry. The sample includes approximately 500,000 distinct CDR3 sequences, approximately 17% of them seen just once. The material sequenced was CD8+ T cells from PBMCs. These receptors originate from a human donor in good health (CMV status not recorded). Some clones in this sample may be carry-over from other donors' samples.

The V and J genes are TRBV7-9 and TRBJ1-1, with 11 bases fitting TRBD1. V trimming: 5 bases; J trimming: 5 bases; junction bases outside the gene matches: 4. The CDR3 is 14 residues long. CDR1 SEHNR and CDR2 FQNEAQ come from the germline V gene (reference sequence). The CDR3 region has the DNA TGTGCCAGCAGCCGGACAGGGGGCCGGACTGAAGCTTTCTTT. Translated: CASSRTGGRTEAFF.

The rearrangement uses TRBV13 and TRBJ1-4; D is perhaps TRBD1 (5 bases). V lost 4 bases and J lost 3, with 12 bases in between. The germline V gene has CDR1 PRHDT and CDR2 FYEKMQ (reference sequence). The CDR3 runs 15 residues. The DNA for the CDR3 is TGTGCCAGCAGCTCTCGATTAGGGGCTAATGAAAAACTGTTTTTT. Translation: CASSSRLGANEKLFF.

The V gene is TRBV2, the J gene TRBJ1-3, with D unresolved. The germline V gene encodes CDR1 SNHLY and CDR2 FYNNEI. The CDR3 extends over 11 amino acids. V dropped 6 bases and J dropped 3 bases, with 3 bases sitting between them. For the CDR3, the DNA is TGTGCCAGCAGGGATGGAAACACCATATATTTT. Protein: CASRDGNTIYF.

This clonotype showed up just a few times. V usage is TRBV7-9 and J usage is TRBJ1-6; no clear D gene. Germline V lookup: CDR1 SEHNR, CDR2 FQNEAQ (reference sequence). The CDR3 length is 11 residues. V gave up 5 bases and J gave up 15 bases, with 11 bases separating them. In DNA, the CDR3 is TGTGCCAGCAGCCCGGAAAGTCTCCTCCACTTT. Protein product: CASSPESLLHF.

This clonotype was counted only a few times. This chain joins TRBV12-3 or TRBV12-4 and TRBJ2-1, with TRBD1 matching 10 bases. This CDR3 is 16 amino acids long. V trimming: 5 bases; J trimming: 1 base; junction bases outside the gene matches: 5. The CDR3: CASSPKGQGSYNEQFF. In DNA, the CDR3 is TGTGCCAGCAGTCCCAAGGGACAGGGGTCCTACAATGAGCAGTTCTTC.

This clonotype turned up a few times. The chain is built from TRBV10-3 and TRBJ1-1; D is perhaps TRBD1 (6 bases). CDR1 and CDR2 (germline): ENHRY, SYGVKD. Trimming stripped 0 bases from V and 2 bases from J, with 10 bases between. The CDR3 sequence is 15 residues long. CDR3 sequence: CAISESGGPNTEAFF. The CDR3 region has the DNA TGTGCCATCAGTGAGTCAGGGGGGCCCAACACTGAAGCTTTCTTT.

In its sample, this clonotype was seen many times. The chain combines TRBV28 with TRBJ2-7; 12 bases match TRBD2. The CDR3 consists of 16 residues. V shed 2 bases, J shed 7 bases, and the junction held 9 bases outside the gene matches. Germline-derived CDR1 and CDR2 are MDHEN and SYDVKM. Here the CDR3 reads CASSLITSGRTREQYF. The CDR3, as DNA: TGTGCCAGCAGTTTAATCACTAGCGGGAGGACGCGGGAGCAGTACTTC.

This clonotype has at least ten counts. This rearrangement joins TRBV12-3 or TRBV12-4 to TRBJ2-3; D perhaps matches TRBD2 (7 bases). The CDR3 is 14 residues long. Trimming shortened V by 8 bases and J by 5 bases, and 17 bases separated the two germline ends. CDR3 bases: TGTGCCAGCCGCCAACGGGGGGCCGTAGATACGCAGTATTTT. As protein: CASRQRGAVDTQYF.

The chain combines TRBV27 with TRBJ2-1, with D maybe TRBD2 (6 bases). From germline, CDR1 is MNHEY and CDR2 SMNVEV (reference sequence). Trimming took 3 bases from V and 9 from J, leaving 30 bases between them. CDR3 length: 19 amino acids. The CDR3 spells CASSFHQGGVRSWLREQFF. Written as DNA, the CDR3 is TGTGCCAGCAGTTTCCACCAAGGCGGGGTTCGGTCGTGGTTGCGTGAGCAGTTCTTC.

This clonotype was counted ten times or more. The chain carries TRBV27 and TRBJ2-7; 9 positions match TRBD2. Looked up from germline, CDR1 is MNHEY and CDR2 is SMNVEV (reference sequence). CDR3 size: 15 residues. Unmatched junction bases numbered 10, after V lost 5 bases and J lost 5 bases. CDR3 nucleotide sequence: TGTGCCAGCAGTCCCCCACTAGCGGGCGCGAACGAGCAGTACTTC. As protein: CASSPPLAGANEQYF.

Many counts were recorded for this clonotype. The chain links TRBV28 to TRBJ2-7; TRBD2 matches 7 bases. Germline values: CDR1 MDHEN, CDR2 SYDVKM. The CDR3 extends over 17 amino acids. V was pared by 2 bases and J by 4 bases, with 14 bases of the junction left unmatched. CDR3 sequence: CASSLQDRTGGVYEQYF. The CDR3 DNA sequence: TGTGCCAGCAGTTTACAGGACCGAACGGGGGGAGTGTACGAGCAGTACTTC. Full variable domain (remainder filled in from reference TRBV28 and TRBJ2-7): DVKVTQSSRYLVKRTGEKVFLECVQDMDHENMFWYRQDPGLGLRLIYFSYDVKMKEKGDIPEGYSVSREKKERFSLILESASTNQTSMYLCASSLQDRTGGVYEQYFGPGTRLTVT.

At least ten counts were recorded for this clonotype. The J gene is TRBJ2-7, the V gene TRBV12-5; no reliable D call. CDR3 length: 12 amino acids. The ends were cut back, 4 bases at V and 5 bases at J, with 9 bases in the middle. Germline CDR1 is LGHNT and CDR2 is FRNRAP. The CDR3 here is CASGYTPDEQYF. CDR3 nucleotide sequence: TGTGCTAGTGGTTATACCCCAGACGAGCAGTACTTC.

This clonotype was seen only a few times. The chain employs TRBV19 and TRBJ2-1, with D possibly TRBD2 on 5 matching bases. CDR1 and CDR2 from the germline V gene are LNHDA and SQIVND (reference sequence). V lost 3 bases and J 4 bases, leaving 16 bases between the germline ends. The CDR3 loop spans 16 amino acids. CDR3 sequence (DNA): TGTGCCAGTAGTATCCCACAGCGGCCTGTTTACAATGAGCAGTTCTTC. It translates to CASSIPQRPVYNEQFF. Filled out from reference TRBV19 and TRBJ2-1, the complete variable domain reads DGGITQSPKYLFRKEGQNVTLSCEQNLNHDAMYWYRQDPGQGLRLIYYSQIVNDFQKGDIAEGYSVSREKKESFPLTVTSAQKNPTAFYLCASSIPQRPVYNEQFFGPGTRLTVL.

In this sample, this clonotype turned up many times. The gene calls are TRBV11-2 and TRBJ2-7; TRBD2 agrees at 10 bases. The CDR3 extends over 18 amino acids. Per germline, CDR1 SGHAT and CDR2 FQNNGV. The V gene end was trimmed by 6 bases and the J gene end by 1 base; junction bases not matched to a gene: 15. CDR3 in amino acids: CASSLGRGLAVSSYEQYF. CDR3 bases: TGTGCCAGCAGTTTGGGGAGAGGACTAGCGGTTTCTTCCTACGAGCAGTACTTC.

This clonotype has a handful of counts. The rearrangement uses TRBV4-2 and TRBJ2-2; 8 bases match TRBD2. V gave up 0 bases and J gave up 8 bases; unmatched junction bases: 5. This CDR3 has 15 amino acids. CDR1 is LGHNA, CDR2 YNFKEQ, per germline. The CDR3 reads CASSQDGRAPGELFF. In nucleotides, the CDR3 is TGTGCCAGCAGCCAAGACGGGAGGGCCCCGGGGGAGCTGTTTTTT.

To note about this clonotype: Compared with germline, one end of the junction differs, possibly owing to a read error. The chain recombines TRBV6-6 with TRBJ1-2; D gene ambiguous. Germline-derived CDR1 and CDR2 are MNHNY and SVGAGI (reference sequence). This CDR3 spans 14 amino acids. The CDR3, as DNA: TGTGCCAGCAGTGTTGCGCCCTCTAACTATGTCTACACCTTC. Its protein product is CASSVAPSNYVYTF.

This clonotype was found many times. CDR3 DNA: TGTGCCAGCAGCCAGGGACCGACCTACGAGCAGTACTTC. This encodes CASSQGPTYEQYF. The rearrangement uses TRBV7-6 and TRBJ2-7, with D possibly called TRBD1 or TRBD2 (5 bases each). The CDR3 totals 13 residues. Germline V gives CDR1 SGHVS, CDR2 FNYEAQ. Trimming took off 5 bases at V and 2 bases at J, with 10 bases between the two ends.

The V and J genes are TRBV18 and TRBJ1-1, with TRBD1 identical over 7 bases. The CDR3 sequence is 15 residues long. The germline V gene encodes CDR1 KGHSH and CDR2 LQKENI. Germline trimming cut 2 bases from V and 1 base from J; bases unmatched to any gene: 4. The DNA for the CDR3 is TGTGCCAGCTCACCAGGGGCAGGGGGGAACACTGAAGCTTTCTTT. Translating gives CASSPGAGGNTEAFF. Full variable domain (remainder filled in from reference TRBV18 and TRBJ1-1): NAGVMQNPRHLVRRRGQEARLRCSPMKGHSHVYWYRQLPEEGLKFMVYLQKENIIDESGMPKERFSAEFPKEGPSILRIQQVVRGDSAAYFCASSPGAGGNTEAFFGQGTRLTVV.

This clonotype was found a few times. The rearrangement uses TRBV29-1 and TRBJ2-7; weak D call: TRBD2 (7 bases). CDR1 is SQVTM and CDR2 is ANQGSEA in the germline V gene. The CDR3 extends over 13 amino acids. Trimming removed 7 bases from V and 6 bases from J, with 19 bases in between. The CDR3 spells CSARGGVEFEQYF. The CDR3 DNA reads as TGCAGCGCACGAGGGGGGGTTGAGTTCGAGCAGTACTTC.

This clonotype was observed a few times. The V call is TRBV6-2 or TRBV6-3, the J call TRBJ2-3, with D tentatively TRBD2 (5 bases). The CDR3 loop spans 15 amino acids. Trimming stripped 6 bases from V and 2 bases from J, with 15 bases between. Germline lookup yields CDR1 MNHEY and CDR2 SVGEGT. In DNA form, the CDR3 reads TGTGCCAGCAGCCCGGACTGGAGTCCCACAGATACGCAGTATTTT. Translating gives CASSPDWSPTDTQYF.

About this clonotype: Possible read error: a much larger clone is one base away. Since no conserved phenylalanine or tryptophan closes the CDR3, a read error is the likely cause. The chain has TRBV7-6 and TRBJ2-1, with D maybe TRBD1 (6 bases). Germline V gene lookup returns CDR1 SGHVS and CDR2 FNYEAQ. This CDR3 is 13 amino acids long. The CDR3 nucleotides read TGTGCTAGCAGCTTCAAGGGGGAGCATGAGCAGTTCTTA. Translating gives CASSFKGEHEQFL.